Given below is one T cell receptor (beta chain) in context. The sample comes from a study of T cells in Graves' hyperthyroidism and ophthalmopathy. Germline V lookup: CDR1 DFQATT, CDR2 SNEGSKA (reference sequence). Trimming pared 4 bases from V and 4 bases from J, leaving 17 bases between. This CDR3 is built from 15 residues. Template material for amplifying TCR beta CDR3 regions consisted of RNA transcripts. The TCR CDR3 first-round RT-PCR relied on the HTBI primer set. TCRdb processed the multiplex PCR reads anew with MiXCR; each CDR3 protein has one entry. The sample records some 490,000 distinct CDR3 sequences, 20% to 25% being singletons.

J is TRBJ1-5 and V is TRBV20-1; weak D call: TRBD1 (5 bases). This TCR was sampled from a woman in her 70s with Graves' ophthalmopathy. Sequenced: blood. CDR3 DNA: TGCAGTGCTAAGAGGGCCCAGGGCTCGAATCAGCCCCAGCATTTT. Residues: CSAKRAQGSNQPQHF.